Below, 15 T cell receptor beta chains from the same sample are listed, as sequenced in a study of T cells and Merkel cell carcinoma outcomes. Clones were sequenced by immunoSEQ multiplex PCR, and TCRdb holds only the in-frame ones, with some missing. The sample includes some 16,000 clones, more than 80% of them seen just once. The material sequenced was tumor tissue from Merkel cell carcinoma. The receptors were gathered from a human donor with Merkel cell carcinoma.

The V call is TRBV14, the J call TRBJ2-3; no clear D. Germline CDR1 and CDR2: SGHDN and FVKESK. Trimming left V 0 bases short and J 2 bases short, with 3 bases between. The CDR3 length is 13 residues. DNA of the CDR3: TGTGCCAGCAGCCAAGAGACCACAGATACGCAGTATTTT. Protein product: CASSQETTDTQYF.

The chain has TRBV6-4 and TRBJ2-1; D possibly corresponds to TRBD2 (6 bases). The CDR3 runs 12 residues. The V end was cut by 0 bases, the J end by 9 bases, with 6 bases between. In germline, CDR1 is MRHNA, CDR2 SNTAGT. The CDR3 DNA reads TGTGCCAGCAGTGACTCCGGGGGTGAGCAGTTCTTC. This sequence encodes CASSDSGGEQFF.

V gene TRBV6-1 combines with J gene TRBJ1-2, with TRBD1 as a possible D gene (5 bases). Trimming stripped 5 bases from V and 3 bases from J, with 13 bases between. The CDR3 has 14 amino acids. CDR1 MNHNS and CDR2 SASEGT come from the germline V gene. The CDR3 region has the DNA TGTGCCAGCAGTCCCCGGGGGAGATACTATGGCTACACCTTC. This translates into CASSPRGRYYGYTF.

CDR3 nucleotide sequence: TGCGCCAGCAGCCAAGAGCCGGGGTCGGGGAGAGAGCAGTACTTC. Its translation is CASSQEPGSGREQYF. The chain links TRBV4-1 to TRBJ2-7; maybe TRBD2 (5 bases). The V and J ends lost 0 bases and 7 bases respectively, with 16 bases between them. Germline lookup yields CDR1 MGHRA and CDR2 YSYEKL. CDR3 length: 15 amino acids.

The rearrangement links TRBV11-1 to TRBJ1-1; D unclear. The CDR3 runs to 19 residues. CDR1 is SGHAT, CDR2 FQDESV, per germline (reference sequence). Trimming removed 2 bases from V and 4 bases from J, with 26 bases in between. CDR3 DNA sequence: TGTGCCAGCAGCTTAAGCCCCTTGAGGACCTCCCGGACGGGCACTGAAGCTTTCTTT. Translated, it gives CASSLSPLRTSRTGTEAFF.

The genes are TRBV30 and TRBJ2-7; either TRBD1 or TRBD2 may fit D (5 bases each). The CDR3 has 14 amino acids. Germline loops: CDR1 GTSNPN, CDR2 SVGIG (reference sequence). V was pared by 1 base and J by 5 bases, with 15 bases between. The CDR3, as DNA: TGTGCCTGGAGTGGAGGGGATGGGACCAACGAGCAGTACTTC. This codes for CAWSGGDGTNEQYF.

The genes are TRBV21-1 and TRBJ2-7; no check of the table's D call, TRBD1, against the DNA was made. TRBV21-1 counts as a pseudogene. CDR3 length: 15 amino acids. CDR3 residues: CASRDRTGGPYEQYF. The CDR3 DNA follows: TGTGCCAGCAGAGACAGAACAGGGGGCCCCTACGAGCAGTACTTC.

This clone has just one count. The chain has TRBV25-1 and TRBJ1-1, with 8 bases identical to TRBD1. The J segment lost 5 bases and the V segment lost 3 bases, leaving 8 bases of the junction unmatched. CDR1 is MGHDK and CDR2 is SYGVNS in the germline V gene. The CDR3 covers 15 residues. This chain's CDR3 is CASSDGQGANTEAFF. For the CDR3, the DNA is TGTGCCAGCAGTGATGGGCAGGGGGCAAATACTGAAGCTTTCTTT.

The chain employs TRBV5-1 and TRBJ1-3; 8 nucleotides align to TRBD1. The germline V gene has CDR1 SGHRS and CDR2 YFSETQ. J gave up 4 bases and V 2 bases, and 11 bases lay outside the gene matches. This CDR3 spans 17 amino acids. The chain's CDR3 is CASSFQGASSGGNTIYF. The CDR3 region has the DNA TGCGCCAGCAGCTTCCAGGGGGCATCGTCGGGAGGAAACACCATATATTTT.

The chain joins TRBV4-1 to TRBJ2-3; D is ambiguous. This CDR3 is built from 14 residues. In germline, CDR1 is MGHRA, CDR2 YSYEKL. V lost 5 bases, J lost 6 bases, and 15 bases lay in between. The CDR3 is CASSYRPRADTQYF. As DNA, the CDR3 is TGCGCCAGCAGCTATAGACCGAGAGCGGATACGCAGTATTTT.

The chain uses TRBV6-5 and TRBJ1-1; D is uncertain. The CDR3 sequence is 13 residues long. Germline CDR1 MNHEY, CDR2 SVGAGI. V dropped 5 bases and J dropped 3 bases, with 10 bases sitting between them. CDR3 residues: CASSTHVDTEAFF. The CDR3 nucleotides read TGTGCCAGCAGTACTCACGTGGACACTGAAGCTTTCTTT.

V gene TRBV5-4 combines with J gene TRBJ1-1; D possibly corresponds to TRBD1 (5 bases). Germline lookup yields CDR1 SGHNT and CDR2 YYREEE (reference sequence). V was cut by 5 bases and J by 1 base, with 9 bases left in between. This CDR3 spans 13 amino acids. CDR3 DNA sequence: TGTGCCAGCAGGGGACGGGAGAACACTGAAGCTTTCTTT. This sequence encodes CASRGRENTEAFF. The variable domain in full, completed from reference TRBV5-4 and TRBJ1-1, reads ETGVTQSPTHLIKTRGQQVTLRCSSQSGHNTVSWYQQALGQGPQFIFQYYREEENGRGNFPPRFSGLQFPNYSSELNVNALELDDSALYLCASRGRENTEAFFGQGTRLTVV.

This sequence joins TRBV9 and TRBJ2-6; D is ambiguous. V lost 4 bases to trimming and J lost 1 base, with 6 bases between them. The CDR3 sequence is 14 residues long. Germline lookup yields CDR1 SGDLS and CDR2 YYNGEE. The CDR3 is CASSPSSGANVLTF. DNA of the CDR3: TGTGCCAGCAGCCCGTCTTCTGGGGCCAACGTCCTGACTTTC.

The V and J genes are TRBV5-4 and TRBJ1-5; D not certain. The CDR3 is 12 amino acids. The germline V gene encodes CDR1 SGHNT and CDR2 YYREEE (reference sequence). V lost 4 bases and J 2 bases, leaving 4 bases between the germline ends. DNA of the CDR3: TGTGCCAGCAGCGAAGGCAATCAGCCCCAGCATTTT. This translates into CASSEGNQPQHF.

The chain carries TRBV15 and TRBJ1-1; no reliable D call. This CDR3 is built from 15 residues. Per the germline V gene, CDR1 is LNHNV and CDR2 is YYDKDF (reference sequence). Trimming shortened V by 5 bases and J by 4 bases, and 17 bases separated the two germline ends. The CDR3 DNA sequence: TGTGCCACCAGCTGGGATGGCGAGCCAGGCACTGAAGCTTTCTTT. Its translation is CATSWDGEPGTEAFF.